This paragraph covers one TCR beta chain sequence. Its antigen is not known. These data come from a study of PD-1 blockade in classical Hodgkin lymphoma. Study-wide findings and caveats: Complete responders' baseline diversity resembled that of newly diagnosed patients. Significant TCR diversity gains by C4D1 occurred in CD4+ but not CD8+ cells.

Every single patient, without exception, relapsed after autologous stem cell transplantation, and brentuximab vedotin exposure varied. Under best response, outcomes were complete response, partial response or progressive disease. Here immunoSEQ multiplex PCR was the method, and the copy in TCRdb shows in-frame clones only, minus some. Of about 97,000 clones in the sample, roughly 88% were seen once. The V gene lost 2 bases and the J gene lost 1 base, with 11 bases spanning the gap. Germline loops: CDR1 ENHRY, CDR2 SYGVKD. The length of the CDR3 is 15 residues. The chain is built from TRBV10-3 and TRBJ1-1; D not certain. This TCR came from a human donor with classical Hodgkin lymphoma. Specimen: peripheral blood mononuclear cells (PBMCs), collected at baseline. The chain's CDR3 is CAISELPGANTEAFF. The CDR3, as DNA: TGTGCCATCAGTGAGCTCCCGGGAGCGAACACTGAAGCTTTCTTT.